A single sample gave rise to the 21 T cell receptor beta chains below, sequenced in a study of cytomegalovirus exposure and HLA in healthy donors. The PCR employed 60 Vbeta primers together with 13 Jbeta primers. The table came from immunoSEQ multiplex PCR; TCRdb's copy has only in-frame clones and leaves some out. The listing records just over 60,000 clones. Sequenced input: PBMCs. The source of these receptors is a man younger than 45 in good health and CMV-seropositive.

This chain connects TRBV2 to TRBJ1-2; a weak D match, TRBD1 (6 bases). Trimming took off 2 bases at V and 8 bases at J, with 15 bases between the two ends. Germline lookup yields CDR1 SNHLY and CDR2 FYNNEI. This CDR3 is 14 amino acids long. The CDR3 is CASSEFDRQGGYTF. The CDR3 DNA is TGTGCCAGCAGTGAATTCGACAGGCAGGGGGGCTACACCTTC.

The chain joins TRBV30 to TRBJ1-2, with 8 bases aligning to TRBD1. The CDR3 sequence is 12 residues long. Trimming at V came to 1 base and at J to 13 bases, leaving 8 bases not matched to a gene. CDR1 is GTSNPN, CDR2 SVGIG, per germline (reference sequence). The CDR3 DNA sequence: TGTGCCTGGAGTGCGGACAGGGTATCGTCCACCTTC. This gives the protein CAWSADRVSSTF.

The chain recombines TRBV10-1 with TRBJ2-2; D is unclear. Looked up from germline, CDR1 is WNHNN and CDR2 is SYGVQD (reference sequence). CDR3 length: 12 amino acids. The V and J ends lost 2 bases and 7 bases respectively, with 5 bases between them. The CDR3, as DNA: TGCGCCAGCAGTGAGGGGCACGGGGAGCTGTTTTTT. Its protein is CASSEGHGELFF.

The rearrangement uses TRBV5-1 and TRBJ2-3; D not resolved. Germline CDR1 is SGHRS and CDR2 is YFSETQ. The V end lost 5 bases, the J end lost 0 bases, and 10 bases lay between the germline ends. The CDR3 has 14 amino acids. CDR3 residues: CASRPVPSTDTQYF. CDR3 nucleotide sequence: TGCGCCAGCAGGCCAGTCCCTAGCACAGATACGCAGTATTTT.

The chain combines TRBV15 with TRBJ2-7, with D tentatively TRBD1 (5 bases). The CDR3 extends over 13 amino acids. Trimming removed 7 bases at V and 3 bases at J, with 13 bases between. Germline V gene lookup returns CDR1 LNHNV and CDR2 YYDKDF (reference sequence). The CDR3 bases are TGTGCCACCAATGACAGACTTAGCTACGAGCAGTACTTC. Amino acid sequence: CATNDRLSYEQYF.

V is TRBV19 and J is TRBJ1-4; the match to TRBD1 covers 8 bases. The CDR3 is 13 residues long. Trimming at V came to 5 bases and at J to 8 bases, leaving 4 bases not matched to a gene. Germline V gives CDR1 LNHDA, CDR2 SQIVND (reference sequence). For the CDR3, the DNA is TGTGCCAGTAGTCTCGGACAGGGAGAAAAACTGTTTTTT. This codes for CASSLGQGEKLFF.

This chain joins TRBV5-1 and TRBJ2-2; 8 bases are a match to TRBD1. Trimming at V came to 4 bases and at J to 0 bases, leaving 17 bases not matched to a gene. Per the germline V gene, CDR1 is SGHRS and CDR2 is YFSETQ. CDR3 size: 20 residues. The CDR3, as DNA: TGCGCCAGCAGCCACGGGACAGGTGCTCTAATACGTTCGAACACCGGGGAGCTGTTTTTT. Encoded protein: CASSHGTGALIRSNTGELFF.

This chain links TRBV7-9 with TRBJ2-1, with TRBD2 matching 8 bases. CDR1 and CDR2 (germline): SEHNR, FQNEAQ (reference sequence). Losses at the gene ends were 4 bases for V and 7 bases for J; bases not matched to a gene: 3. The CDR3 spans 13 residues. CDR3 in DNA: TGTGCCAGCAGCTATAGCGGGGTAAATGAGCAGTTCTTC. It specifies CASSYSGVNEQFF.

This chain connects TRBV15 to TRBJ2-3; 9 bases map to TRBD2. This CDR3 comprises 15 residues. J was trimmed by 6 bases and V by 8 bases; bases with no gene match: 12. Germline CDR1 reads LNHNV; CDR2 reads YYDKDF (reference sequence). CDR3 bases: TGTGCCACCGGGGCGGGAGGGCCCCTCGCGGATACGCAGTATTTT. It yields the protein CATGAGGPLADTQYF.

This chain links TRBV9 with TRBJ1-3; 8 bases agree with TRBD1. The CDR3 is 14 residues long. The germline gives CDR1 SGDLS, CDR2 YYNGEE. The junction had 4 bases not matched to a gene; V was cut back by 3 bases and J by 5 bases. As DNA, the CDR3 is TGTGCCAGCAGCGCGGGACAGGCGCGAAACACCATATATTTT. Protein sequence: CASSAGQARNTIYF.

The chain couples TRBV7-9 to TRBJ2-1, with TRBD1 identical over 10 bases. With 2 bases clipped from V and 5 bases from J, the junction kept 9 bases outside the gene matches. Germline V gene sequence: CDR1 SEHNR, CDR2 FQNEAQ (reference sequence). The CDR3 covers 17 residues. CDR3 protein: CASSLTGTGDWNNEQFF. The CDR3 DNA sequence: TGTGCCAGCAGCTTAACCGGGACAGGGGACTGGAACAATGAGCAGTTCTTC.

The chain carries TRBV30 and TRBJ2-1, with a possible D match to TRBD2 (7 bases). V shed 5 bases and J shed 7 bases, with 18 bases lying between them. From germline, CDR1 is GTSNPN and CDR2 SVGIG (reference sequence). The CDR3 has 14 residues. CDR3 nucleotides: TGTGCCTGGTCCCCCGGGGGGCCTCGGAATGAGCAGTTCTTC. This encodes CAWSPGGPRNEQFF.

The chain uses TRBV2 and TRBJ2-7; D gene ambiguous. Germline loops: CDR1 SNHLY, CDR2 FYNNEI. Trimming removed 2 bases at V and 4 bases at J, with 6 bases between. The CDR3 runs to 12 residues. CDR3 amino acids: CASSETSYEQYF. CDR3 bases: TGTGCCAGCAGTGAAACAAGTTACGAGCAGTACTTC.

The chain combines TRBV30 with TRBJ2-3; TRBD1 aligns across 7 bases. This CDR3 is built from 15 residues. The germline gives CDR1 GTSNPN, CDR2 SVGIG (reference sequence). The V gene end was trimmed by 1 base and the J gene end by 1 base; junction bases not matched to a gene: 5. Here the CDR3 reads CAWSETGTGTDTQYF. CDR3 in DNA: TGTGCCTGGAGTGAGACCGGGACAGGCACAGATACGCAGTATTTT.

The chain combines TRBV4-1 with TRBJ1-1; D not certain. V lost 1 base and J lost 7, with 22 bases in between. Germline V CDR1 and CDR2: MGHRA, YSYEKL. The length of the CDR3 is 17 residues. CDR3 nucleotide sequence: TGCGCCAGCAGCCAAGTCGATCTAGTCGCGTGGAACGGTGAAGCTTTCTTT. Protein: CASSQVDLVAWNGEAFF.

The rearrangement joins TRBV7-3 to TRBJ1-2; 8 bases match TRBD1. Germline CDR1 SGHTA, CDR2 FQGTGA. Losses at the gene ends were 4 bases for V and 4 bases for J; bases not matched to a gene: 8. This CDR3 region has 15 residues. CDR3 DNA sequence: TGTGCCAGCAGCTCGCCCCGGGACAGGAGCTATGGCTACACCTTC. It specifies CASSSPRDRSYGYTF. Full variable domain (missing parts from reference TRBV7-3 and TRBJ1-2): GAGVSQTPSNKVTEKGKYVELRCDPISGHTALYWYRQSLGQGPEFLIYFQGTGAADDSGLPNDRFFAVRPEGSVSTLKIQRTERGDSAVYLCASSSPRDRSYGYTFGSGTRLTVV.

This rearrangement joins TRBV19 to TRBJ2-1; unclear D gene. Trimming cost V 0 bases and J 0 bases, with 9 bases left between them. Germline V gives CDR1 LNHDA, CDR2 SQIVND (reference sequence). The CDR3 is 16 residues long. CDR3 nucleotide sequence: TGTGCCAGTAGTATAGATGCTAGAGGCTCCTACAATGAGCAGTTCTTC. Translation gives CASSIDARGSYNEQFF.

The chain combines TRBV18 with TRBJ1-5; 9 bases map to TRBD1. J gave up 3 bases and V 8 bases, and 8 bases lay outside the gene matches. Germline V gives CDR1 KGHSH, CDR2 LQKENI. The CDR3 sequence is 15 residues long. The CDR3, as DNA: TGTGCCAGCCAACAGGGGACAGGGCCCAATCAGCCCCAGCATTTT. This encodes CASQQGTGPNQPQHF. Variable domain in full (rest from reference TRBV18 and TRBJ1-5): NAGVMQNPRHLVRRRGQEARLRCSPMKGHSHVYWYRQLPEEGLKFMVYLQKENIIDESGMPKERFSAEFPKEGPSILRIQQVVRGDSAAYFCASQQGTGPNQPQHFGDGTRLSIL.

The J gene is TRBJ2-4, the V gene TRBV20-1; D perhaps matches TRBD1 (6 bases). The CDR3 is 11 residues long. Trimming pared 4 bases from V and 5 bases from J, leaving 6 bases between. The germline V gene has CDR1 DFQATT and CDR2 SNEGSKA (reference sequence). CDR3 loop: CSANRENIQYF. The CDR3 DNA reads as TGCAGTGCTAACAGGGAAAACATTCAGTACTTC.

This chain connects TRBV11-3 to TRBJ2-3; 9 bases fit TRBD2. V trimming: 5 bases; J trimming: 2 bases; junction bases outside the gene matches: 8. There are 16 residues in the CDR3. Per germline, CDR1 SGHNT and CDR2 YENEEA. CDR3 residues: CASSPRLAGTTDTQYF. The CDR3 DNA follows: TGTGCCAGCAGCCCCAGGCTAGCGGGAACCACAGATACGCAGTATTTT.

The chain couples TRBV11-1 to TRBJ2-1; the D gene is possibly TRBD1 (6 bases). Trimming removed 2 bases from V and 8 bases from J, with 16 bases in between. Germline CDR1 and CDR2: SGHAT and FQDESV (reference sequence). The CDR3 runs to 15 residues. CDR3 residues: CASSLNSGAIDEQFF. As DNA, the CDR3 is TGTGCCAGCAGCTTAAATTCAGGGGCGATCGATGAGCAGTTCTTC.